These 10 T cell receptor beta chains originate from one sample sequenced in a study of T cell repertoires in cytomegalovirus infection. TCRdb independently ran MiXCR on the reads; one entry per CDR3 protein. This table has 150,000 to 160,000 distinct CDR3 sequences, 23% appearing once. The sample was PBMCs. These receptors all stem from a human donor in good health (CMV status not recorded). Some clones in this sample may be carry-over from other donors' samples.

The chain links TRBV18 to TRBJ2-7, with TRBD2 as a possible D gene (6 bases). Trimming removed 3 bases at V and 3 bases at J, with 9 bases between. Germline V gene lookup returns CDR1 KGHSH and CDR2 LQKENI. The CDR3 runs 13 residues. The CDR3 coding sequence is TGTGCCAGCTCACCCACGGGAGTCTACGAGCAGTACTTC. Residues: CASSPTGVYEQYF. The variable domain in full, completed from reference TRBV18 and TRBJ2-7, reads NAGVMQNPRHLVRRRGQEARLRCSPMKGHSHVYWYRQLPEEGLKFMVYLQKENIIDESGMPKERFSAEFPKEGPSILRIQQVVRGDSAAYFCASSPTGVYEQYFGPGTRLTVT.

The CDR3 sequence: CASSVGREGRETQYF. For the CDR3, the DNA is TGTGCCAGCAGCGTAGGGCGGGAGGGCCGGGAGACCCAGTACTTC. This chain joins TRBV9 and TRBJ2-5; 9 bases align to TRBD2. The CDR3 runs to 15 residues. Germline CDR1 is SGDLS and CDR2 is YYNGEE. Trimming removed 0 bases from V and 5 bases from J; junction bases left unmatched: 5.

This clonotype was found many times. The rearrangement joins TRBV6-5 to TRBJ1-5; possibly TRBD1 for D (5 bases). The V gene's germline CDR1 is MNHEY and CDR2 SVGAGI. The CDR3 is 14 amino acids. V lost 4 bases and J 6 bases, leaving 13 bases between the germline ends. CDR3 region: CASSSLGEGQPQHF. The CDR3, as DNA: TGTGCCAGCAGTTCACTGGGGGAAGGTCAGCCCCAGCATTTT.

This clonotype was detected a few times. The chain combines TRBV19 with TRBJ1-2; D ambiguous. V was pared by 11 bases and J by 2 bases, with 12 bases between. The CDR3 sequence is 12 residues long. CDR1 is LNHDA and CDR2 is SQIVND in the germline V gene (reference sequence). CDR3 sequence: CASYRVNYGYTF. The CDR3 DNA reads TGTGCCTCTTACCGGGTGAACTATGGCTACACCTTC.

The V gene is TRBV4-3, the J gene TRBJ2-7; weak D call: TRBD2 (5 bases). The CDR3 length is 14 residues. The V end lost 1 base, the J end lost 4 bases, and 11 bases lay between the germline ends. In germline, CDR1 is LGHNA, CDR2 YSLEER. In nucleotides, the CDR3 is TGCGCCAGCAGCCAAGTAGCAGCGGAGTACGAGCAGTACTTC. This encodes CASSQVAAEYEQYF.

A few counts support this clonotype. V is TRBV7-6 and J is TRBJ2-1, with 7 bases lining up with TRBD1. The ends lost 4 bases at V and 0 bases at J; junction bases unmatched: 3. Germline V gene data show CDR1 as SGHVS and CDR2 as FNYEAQ. The CDR3 length is 15 residues. As DNA, the CDR3 is TGTGCCAGCAGCTCCAACAGGGGCTCCTACAATGAGCAGTTCTTC. Amino acid sequence: CASSSNRGSYNEQFF.

The table lists this clonotype with a few counts. The chain employs TRBV4-3 and TRBJ2-7, with D hard to call. V was trimmed by 0 bases and J by 1 base, leaving 7 bases between them. CDR3 length: 14 amino acids. The V gene's germline CDR1 is LGHNA and CDR2 YSLEER. The CDR3 loop is CASSQDMGSYEQYF. The CDR3 nucleotides are TGCGCCAGCAGCCAAGATATGGGTTCCTACGAGCAGTACTTC.

V is TRBV19 and J is TRBJ2-1; TRBD1 is a possible D gene (6 bases). V was trimmed by 1 base and J by 8 bases, leaving 12 bases between them. CDR3 length equals 14 residues. Germline V gene data show CDR1 as LNHDA and CDR2 as SQIVND (reference sequence). The CDR3 region has the DNA TGTGCCAGTAGTATAGGAGACAGGTTCGATGAGCAGTTCTTC. Translation: CASSIGDRFDEQFF.

The chain recombines TRBV4-2 with TRBJ2-3; possibly TRBD1 for D (6 bases). The CDR3 is made up of 16 amino acids. Germline CDR1 and CDR2: LGHNA and YNFKEQ. Trimming stripped 2 bases from V and 1 base from J, with 13 bases between. The CDR3 reads CASSQKQGDGTDTQYF. The CDR3 nucleotides are TGTGCCAGCAGCCAAAAACAGGGAGACGGCACAGATACGCAGTATTTT.

This rearrangement joins TRBV30 to TRBJ1-1, with D unclear. The CDR3 totals 12 residues. Germline CDR1 is GTSNPN and CDR2 is SVGIG (reference sequence). V lost 0 bases and J 4 bases, leaving 6 bases between the germline ends. The CDR3 DNA sequence: TGTGCCTGGAGTGTCGGCAGCACTGAAGCTTTCTTT. Its translation is CAWSVGSTEAFF.